These T cell receptor beta chains were read from a single sample in a study of shared clonotypes between healthy human individuals. The repertoire was sequenced with immunoSEQ multiplex PCR; TCRdb's copy has only in-frame clones and lacks some. Of about 460,000 clones listed, 60% to 80% are singletons. Sequenced: PBMCs. These TCRs come from a woman in her thirties or forties in good health. Some clones in this sample may be carry-over from other donors' samples. CDR3s include the opening cysteine and the closing phenylalanine or tryptophan. The D gene is left open where the match is weak. Where a row states a size, it is once, few, many or the class of an expanded clone; other rows omit it.

clone size	V gene	J gene	D gene	CDR3 protein	CDR3 DNA
-	TRBV5-1	TRBJ2-5	-	CASSFGVSETQYF	TGCGCCAGCAGCTTTGGGGTTTCAGAGACCCAGTACTTC
-	TRBV2	TRBJ2-3	-	CASSVQAGGRDTQYF	TGTGCCAGCAGTGTACAGGCCGGAGGAAGAGATACGCAGTATTTT
-	TRBV28	TRBJ2-1	TRBD2	CASSETSGSYNEQFF	TGTGCCAGCAGCGAAACTAGCGGGAGTTACAATGAGCAGTTCTTC
-	TRBV7-3	TRBJ2-5	TRBD2	CASSLGSRGLAETQYF	TGTGCCAGCAGCTTAGGATCTCGGGGACTAGCGGAGACCCAGTACTTC
-	TRBV5-1	TRBJ2-3	TRBD2	CASSFEAGGTDTQYF	TGCGCCAGCAGCTTTGAGGCGGGAGGGACAGATACGCAGTATTTT
-	TRBV28	TRBJ1-1	-	CASSFRSQAFF	TGTGCCAGCAGTTTTAGGTCACAAGCTTTCTTT
-	TRBV5-6	TRBJ2-7	-	CASSLGGTQRVF	TGTGCCAGCAGCTTGGGTGGAACCCAAAGAGTGTTC
-	TRBV11-3	TRBJ2-1	-	CASSSGPFSYNEQFF	TGTGCCAGCAGCTCGGGACCGTTCTCCTACAATGAGCAGTTCTTC
-	TRBV27	TRBJ2-1	-	CASSPGRYNEQFF	TGTGCCAGCAGTCCCGGAAGGTACAATGAGCAGTTCTTC
-	TRBV27	TRBJ1-5	-	CASSLGRSNQPQHF	TGTGCCAGCAGTTTGGGTAGGAGCAATCAGCCCCAGCATTTT
-	TRBV7-6	TRBJ2-7	-	CASSYRDNEQYF	TGTGCCAGCAGCTACCGGGACAACGAGCAGTACTTC
-	TRBV9	TRBJ1-3	-	CASSVGDGKPIYF	TGTGCCAGCAGCGTAGGTGACGGGAAACCCATATATTTT
-	TRBV4-1	TRBJ2-3	TRBD2	CASSPQLAGVDTQYF	TGCGCCAGCAGCCCCCAACTAGCGGGGGTCGATACGCAGTATTTT
many	TRBV18	TRBJ1-1	-	CASSPGQGEAFF	TGTGCCAGCTCACCAGGCCAGGGTGAAGCTTTCTTT
-	TRBV9	TRBJ2-5	-	CASSMSGSETQYF	TGTGCCAGCAGCATGAGCGGGTCAGAGACCCAGTACTTC
-	TRBV30	TRBJ1-6	-	CAWSVPEQGNSPLHF	TGTGCCTGGAGTGTACCGGAGCAGGGTAATTCACCCCTCCACTTT
-	TRBV10-1	TRBJ1-1	-	CASSAGTITEAFF	TGCGCCAGCAGTGCTGGGACAATTACTGAAGCTTTCTTT
-	TRBV18	TRBJ2-4	-	CASSPFYAGALAKNIQYF	TGTGCCAGCTCACCGTTTTATGCGGGTGCACTAGCCAAAAACATTCAGTACTTC
-	TRBV4-2	TRBJ2-3	-	CASSQDLLAPLDTQYF	TGTGCCAGCAGCCAAGATCTCCTAGCGCCGTTGGATACGCAGTATTTT
once	TRBV7-9	TRBJ1-1	-	CASSLPGQTNTEAFF	TGTGCCAGCAGCTTACCAGGACAGACGAACACTGAAGCTTTCTTT
-	TRBV4-2	TRBJ2-1	-	CASSQDPGTPSYNEQFF	TGTGCCAGCAGCCAAGATCCGGGGACTCCTTCCTACAATGAGCAGTTCTTC
once	TRBV4-2	TRBJ2-1	-	CASSLPVGNEQFF	TGTGCCAGCAGCCTACCTGTGGGGAATGAGCAGTTCTTC
-	TRBV5-4	TRBJ1-3	-	CASSSDGIGNTIYF	TGTGCCAGCAGCTCCGACGGAATTGGAAACACCATATATTTT
-	TRBV6-5	TRBJ2-2	-	CASSYLAATGELFF	TGTGCCAGCAGTTACTTGGCCGCTACCGGGGAGCTGTTTTTT
once	TRBV6-1	TRBJ1-5	-	CASSELGYTDQPQHF	TGTGCCAGCAGTGAATTAGGGTACACGGATCAGCCCCAGCATTTT
-	TRBV7-8	TRBJ1-2	-	CASSLSSYGYTF	TGTGCCAGCAGCTTATCATCCTATGGCTACACCTTC
-	TRBV18	TRBJ1-1	-	CASSPPHRGSNTEAFF	TGTGCCAGCTCACCACCACACCGAGGATCCAACACTGAAGCTTTCTTT
once	TRBV4-1	TRBJ1-4	-	CASSRTPLSTNEKLFF	TGCGCCAGCAGTCGAACCCCGTTGTCGACTAATGAAAAACTGTTTTTT
-	TRBV2	TRBJ1-2	TRBD1	CASSDTEGQGYGYTF	TGTGCCAGCAGTGACACGGAGGGACAGGGCTATGGCTACACCTTC
-	TRBV30	TRBJ2-7	-	CAWSVQGEQYF	TGTGCCTGGAGTGTACAGGGCGAGCAGTACTTC
-	TRBV29-1	TRBJ1-3	-	CSVASQGPGNTIYF	TGCAGCGTTGCATCGCAAGGGCCTGGAAACACCATATATTTT